The present TCR beta chain was sequenced within a study of cytomegalovirus exposure and HLA in healthy donors. Assay: immunoSEQ multiplex PCR; the TCRdb copy retains only in-frame clones and omits some. The profile covers a few hundred thousand clones, with about 90% appearing a single time and 12% taken by the ten largest. Notes on the study in general: Specificity for CMV antigens was confirmed in vitro for a few of the CMV-associated chains. The authors enumerated 180 or so TCR beta chains as linked to cytomegalovirus.

To note about this clone: Its antigen is currently unknown.

The CDR3 extends over 14 amino acids. V lost 5 bases and J lost 2, with 10 bases in between. Looked up from germline, CDR1 is MNHEY and CDR2 is SVGAGI. The study drew the donors from its roughly 120-subject validation cohort, separate from the roughly 700-subject first cohort. The sequenced material came from PBMCs. The chain is built from TRBV6-5 and TRBJ1-5; D is unresolved. The origin of this receptor is a man between 18 and 29 years old in good health and CMV-seropositive. CDR3 bases: TGTGCCAGCAGTCTCCAAATGGGCAATCAGCCCCAGCATTTT. This translates into CASSLQMGNQPQHF.